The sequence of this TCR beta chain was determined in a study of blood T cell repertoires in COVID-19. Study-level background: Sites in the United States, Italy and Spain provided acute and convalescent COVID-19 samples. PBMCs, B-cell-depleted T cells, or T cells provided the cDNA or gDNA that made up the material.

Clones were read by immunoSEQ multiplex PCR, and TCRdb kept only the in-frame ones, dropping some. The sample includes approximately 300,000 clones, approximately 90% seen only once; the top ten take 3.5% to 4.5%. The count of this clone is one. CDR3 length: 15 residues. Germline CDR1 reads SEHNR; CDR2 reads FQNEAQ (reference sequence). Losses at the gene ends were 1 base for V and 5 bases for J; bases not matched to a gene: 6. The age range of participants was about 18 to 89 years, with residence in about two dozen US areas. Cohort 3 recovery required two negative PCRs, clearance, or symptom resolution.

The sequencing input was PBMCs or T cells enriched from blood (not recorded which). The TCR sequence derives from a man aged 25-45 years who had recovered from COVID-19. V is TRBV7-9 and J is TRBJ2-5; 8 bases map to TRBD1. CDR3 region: CASSLGQGALETQYF. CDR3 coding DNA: TGTGCCAGCAGCTTAGGGCAGGGGGCACTGGAGACCCAGTACTTC.